This T cell receptor (beta chain) was retrieved from a study of shared clonotypes between healthy human individuals. Study details: Donors had three CD4 naive, three CD4 memory, two CD8 naive and one CD8 memory plate apiece.

On this clone: Its antigen is unidentified.

Sequenced by immunoSEQ multiplex PCR; TCRdb stores in-frame clones only, minus some. The table records 2 million to 3 million clones, 93% of them present only once. This CDR3 is built from 16 residues. Study results and caveats: Four donors had around 5.2% of their naive CD4 clonotypes in common. Researchers sampled only blood; tissue repertoires likely differ.

Into CD45RA+ naive and CD45RA-negative memory subsets, the CD4+ cells were split. The chain is built from TRBV21-1 and TRBJ2-7; the D call in the table, TRBD2, was not verified against the DNA. TRBV21-1 represents a pseudogene. This receptor was obtained from a young man in good health. Some clones in this sample may be carry-over from other donors' samples. Sample: naive CD4+ T cells from PBMCs. Noted subset: CD45RA+ positively selected. The CDR3 DNA follows: TGTGCCAGCAGCAAAAGGGGACTAGCGGGTCCAGGGGAGCAGTACTTC. It is translated as CASSKRGLAGPGEQYF.